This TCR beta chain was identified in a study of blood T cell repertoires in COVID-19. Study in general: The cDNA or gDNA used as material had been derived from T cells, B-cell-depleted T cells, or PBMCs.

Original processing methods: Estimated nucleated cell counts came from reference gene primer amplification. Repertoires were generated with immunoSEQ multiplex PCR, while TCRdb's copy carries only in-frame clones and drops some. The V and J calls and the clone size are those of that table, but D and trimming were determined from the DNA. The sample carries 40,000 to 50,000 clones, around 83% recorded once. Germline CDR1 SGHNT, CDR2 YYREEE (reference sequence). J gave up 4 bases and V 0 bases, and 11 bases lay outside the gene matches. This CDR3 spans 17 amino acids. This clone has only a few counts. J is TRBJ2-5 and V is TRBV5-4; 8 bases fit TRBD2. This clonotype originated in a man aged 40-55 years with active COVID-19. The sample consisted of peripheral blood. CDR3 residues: CASSLGVQAGVGETQYF. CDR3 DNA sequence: TGTGCCAGCAGCTTGGGGGTGCAAGCGGGAGTGGGAGAGACCCAGTACTTC.